Listed here are 31 T cell receptor beta chains from one sample, sequenced in a study of beta chain features in type 1 diabetes. Reverse transcription of all isolated RNA meant that expressed TCRB transcripts were sequenced. Sequenced by immunoSEQ multiplex PCR; TCRdb stores in-frame clones only, minus some. In the table there are hundreds of thousands of clones, around an eighth of which are singletons. Their recognized antigens are unknown. Findings and caveats of the study: Across all four CD4+ subsets, people with type 1 diabetes showed modestly shorter TCRB CDR3s.

Sequencing was carried out using naive CD4+ T cells from blood. All receptors derive from a man aged 18 to 30 with type 1 diabetes.

The chain combines TRBV6-5 with TRBJ2-7; D possibly corresponds to TRBD2 (6 bases). Germline CDR1 and CDR2: MNHEY and SVGAGI. V was trimmed by 0 bases and J by 5 bases, leaving 11 bases between them. The CDR3 consists of 14 residues. CDR3 nucleotides: TGTGCCAGCAGTTACTCACTAGCTTTCGACGAGCAGTACTTC. Its protein is CASSYSLAFDEQYF.

The chain combines TRBV11-3 with TRBJ2-5, with 10 bases aligning to TRBD2. The CDR3 has 15 amino acids. Trimming took 5 bases from V and 1 from J; bases not matched to a gene: 4. Per germline, CDR1 SGHNT and CDR2 YENEEA. The CDR3 bases are TGTGCCAGCAGCCTAGCGGGGGACTCCCAAGAGACCCAGTACTTC. Protein product: CASSLAGDSQETQYF.

CDR3 region: CSFLTGSGNTIYF. The CDR3 DNA reads as TGCAGCTTCCTCACAGGGTCTGGAAACACCATATATTTT. This chain links TRBV29-1 with TRBJ1-3; TRBD1 is a possible D gene (6 bases). Trimming pared 8 bases from V and 1 base from J, leaving 12 bases between. The CDR3 totals 13 residues. Germline CDR1 and CDR2: SQVTM and ANQGSEA.

This clone was recorded a few times. This chain joins TRBV28 and TRBJ1-2; 9 bases agree with TRBD1. Germline-derived CDR1 and CDR2 are MDHEN and SYDVKM. The CDR3 consists of 14 residues. V shed 5 bases and J 2 bases; nucleotides not matched to a gene: 3. The chain's CDR3 is CASSHRGRNYGYTF. The CDR3 coding sequence is TGTGCCAGCAGTCACAGGGGGCGAAACTATGGCTACACCTTC.

This clone has just a few counts. V and J are TRBV14 and TRBJ2-7; possible D gene TRBD2, 6 bases. Trimming took 4 bases from V and 7 from J, leaving 23 bases between them. From germline, CDR1 is SGHDN and CDR2 FVKESK. The CDR3 runs to 16 residues. Here the CDR3 DNA reads TGTGCCAGCAGCCCGCCGGCGGGAACCGGGAACTGGGAGCAGTACTTC. The encoded protein is CASSPPAGTGNWEQYF.

The rearrangement uses TRBV6-1 and TRBJ1-5; D remains unclear. V lost 3 bases to trimming and J lost 4 bases, with 1 base between them. The CDR3 length is 11 residues. Germline-derived CDR1 and CDR2 are MNHNS and SASEGT. The CDR3 DNA reads as TGTGCCAGCAGTGAGAATCAGCCCCAGCATTTT. Protein product: CASSENQPQHF.

There are a few counts of this clone. The J gene is TRBJ1-2, the V gene TRBV25-1; tentative D call: TRBD1 (5 bases). Germline CDR1 MGHDK, CDR2 SYGVNS. This CDR3 has 14 residues. The V end lost 2 bases, the J end lost 0 bases, and 7 bases lay between the germline ends. In nucleotides, the CDR3 is TGTGCCAGCAGTGAAGGGACTGCTAACTATGGCTACACCTTC. It encodes CASSEGTANYGYTF.

This clone was counted only a few times. This rearrangement joins TRBV7-9 to TRBJ1-3, with TRBD1 matching over 7 bases. In germline, CDR1 is SEHNR, CDR2 FQNEAQ (reference sequence). Trimming at V came to 5 bases and at J to 0 bases, leaving 1 base not matched to a gene. This CDR3 comprises 14 residues. CDR3 DNA: TGTGCCAGCAGCACAGGGGCCTCTGGAAACACCATATATTTT. It codes for CASSTGASGNTIYF.

This clone came up once. CDR3 residues: CASTPQSYGYTF. In nucleotides, the CDR3 is TGTGCCAGCACTCCTCAGAGCTATGGCTACACCTTC. This chain joins TRBV2 and TRBJ1-2; D is undetermined. V dropped 7 bases and J dropped 4 bases, with 10 bases sitting between them. Germline assignment: CDR1 SNHLY and CDR2 FYNNEI. The CDR3 is 12 residues long.

V is TRBV30 and J is TRBJ1-2; tentative D call: TRBD1 (5 bases). V gave up 2 bases and J gave up 12 bases, with 13 bases separating them. The CDR3 contains 11 residues. In germline, CDR1 is GTSNPN, CDR2 SVGIG (reference sequence). CDR3 in amino acids: CAWSSRTLNTF. The CDR3 region has the DNA TGTGCCTGGAGTTCACGGACACTAAACACCTTC.

The rearrangement links TRBV28 to TRBJ2-3; 11 nucleotides line up with TRBD1. In germline, CDR1 is MDHEN, CDR2 SYDVKM. With V trimmed by 6 bases and J by 1 base, 9 bases remained unmatched. There are 17 residues in the CDR3. The CDR3 is CASSPSGTGGGTDTQYF. For the CDR3, the DNA is TGTGCCAGCAGCCCTTCCGGGACAGGGGGTGGCACAGATACGCAGTATTTT.

J is TRBJ2-3 and V is TRBV11-3; 10 nucleotides line up with TRBD1. V shed 4 bases and J 0 bases; nucleotides not matched to a gene: 7. Germline V CDR1 and CDR2: SGHNT, YENEEA. The CDR3 runs 17 residues. The CDR3 sequence: CASSYGQGGPSTDTQYF. The CDR3 DNA sequence: TGTGCCAGCAGCTATGGACAGGGGGGACCTAGCACAGATACGCAGTATTTT.

A few counts support this clone. The V and J genes are TRBV30 and TRBJ1-2, with TRBD1 matching over 9 bases. CDR3 size: 11 residues. V was pared by 4 bases and J by 7 bases, with 1 base of the junction left unmatched. CDR1 is GTSNPN and CDR2 is SVGIG in the germline V gene (reference sequence). CDR3 region: CAWTQGAGYTF. The DNA of the CDR3 is TGTGCCTGGACACAGGGGGCTGGCTACACCTTC.

The chain recombines TRBV6-6 with TRBJ2-7; tentative D call: TRBD1 (6 bases). V gave up 6 bases and J gave up 1 base, with 13 bases separating them. Germline loops: CDR1 MNHNY, CDR2 SVGAGI (reference sequence). The CDR3 has 14 amino acids. The CDR3 DNA reads as TGTGCCAGCAGCCGACAGGTACCTTCCTACGAGCAGTACTTC. Its translation: CASSRQVPSYEQYF.

This clone was counted between two and nine times. The chain joins TRBV4-1 to TRBJ2-3; 13 nucleotides line up with TRBD2. V shed 3 bases, J shed 0 bases, and the junction held 9 bases outside the gene matches. CDR3 length: 19 amino acids. Germline CDR1 reads MGHRA; CDR2 reads YSYEKL. The chain's CDR3 is CASSQAGLAGTASTDTQYF. CDR3 sequence (DNA): TGCGCCAGCAGCCAGGCGGGACTAGCGGGGACCGCTAGCACAGATACGCAGTATTTT.

This clone was seen only once. The rearrangement uses TRBV2 and TRBJ1-1, with a tentative D call TRBD1 (5 bases). The CDR3 consists of 14 residues. The V and J ends lost 8 bases and 14 bases respectively, with 27 bases between them. Germline V gene sequence: CDR1 SNHLY, CDR2 FYNNEI. The CDR3: CASGDRREGSNAFF. The CDR3 DNA reads TGTGCCAGCGGGGACCGCCGGGAAGGGAGTAATGCCTTCTTT.

This clone was recorded a few times. This chain links TRBV7-6 with TRBJ1-2; D remains ambiguous. The germline V gene has CDR1 SGHVS and CDR2 FNYEAQ. V lost 10 bases to trimming and J lost 2 bases, with 14 bases between them. This CDR3 is 13 amino acids long. Here the CDR3 reads CATISPQNYGYTF. Here the CDR3 DNA reads TGTGCCACCATCTCGCCCCAGAACTATGGCTACACCTTC.

This clone was counted a few times. The chain recombines TRBV18 with TRBJ2-7; no definite D call. Germline values: CDR1 KGHSH, CDR2 LQKENI. The CDR3 is 17 residues long. V lost 2 bases and J 2 bases, leaving 19 bases between the germline ends. The CDR3 nucleotides read TGTGCCAGCTCACCAAATATTTTGGCAGGCCGAACCTACGAGCAGTACTTC. Encoded protein: CASSPNILAGRTYEQYF.

A few counts support this clone. V gene TRBV14 combines with J gene TRBJ1-1, with TRBD1 identical over 8 bases. Per germline, CDR1 SGHDN and CDR2 FVKESK. This CDR3 has 12 amino acids. The J segment lost 10 bases and the V segment lost 5 bases, leaving 6 bases of the junction unmatched. The CDR3 loop reads CASSEGQVGAFF. CDR3 DNA: TGTGCCAGCAGCGAGGGACAGGTGGGAGCTTTCTTT.

Comments on this clone: This sample includes further DNA sequences coding for the same CDR3. J is TRBJ1-6 and V is TRBV30, with D tentatively TRBD1 (5 bases). Germline V gives CDR1 GTSNPN, CDR2 SVGIG (reference sequence). The CDR3 spans 13 residues. The V end lost 1 base, the J end lost 7 bases, and 8 bases lay between the germline ends. The CDR3 here is CAWSDEGNSPLHF. In nucleotides, the CDR3 is TGTGCCTGGAGTGACGAGGGGAATTCACCCCTCCACTTT.

This clone was counted between two and nine times. The same CDR3 can be traced to other DNA sequences in this sample. The genes are TRBV9 and TRBJ2-2; D call uncertain. Trimming stripped 0 bases from V and 1 base from J, with 7 bases between. The CDR3 extends over 15 amino acids. The V gene's germline CDR1 is SGDLS and CDR2 YYNGEE. In DNA form, the CDR3 reads TGTGCCAGCAGCGTAGGGACGGTGAACACCGGGGAGCTGTTTTTT. Translated, it gives CASSVGTVNTGELFF.

The rearrangement uses TRBV19 and TRBJ2-5; 13 nucleotides align to TRBD2. This CDR3 region has 15 residues. With 6 bases clipped from V and 5 bases from J, the junction kept 6 bases outside the gene matches. Germline loops: CDR1 LNHDA, CDR2 SQIVND (reference sequence). The CDR3 DNA is TGTGCCAGTAGAACGGGACTAGCGGGGATGGAGACCCAGTACTTC. Its protein is CASRTGLAGMETQYF.

The chain joins TRBV30 to TRBJ1-4; D is undetermined. Germline V gene lookup returns CDR1 GTSNPN and CDR2 SVGIG (reference sequence). The CDR3 spans 13 residues. Trimming shortened V by 1 base and J by 5 bases, and 8 bases separated the two germline ends. CDR3 loop: CAWSGRFNEKLFF. CDR3 coding DNA: TGTGCCTGGAGTGGCAGGTTCAATGAAAAACTGTTTTTT.

The J gene is TRBJ2-2, the V gene TRBV7-8; 8 positions match TRBD2. This CDR3 has 16 residues. In germline, CDR1 is SGHVS, CDR2 FQNEAQ. Trimming removed 7 bases from V and 7 bases from J; junction bases left unmatched: 14. CDR3 sequence reads: CASTSNGGVGHGELFF. The DNA of the CDR3 is TGTGCCAGCACCTCTAACGGGGGGGTTGGGCACGGGGAGCTGTTTTTT. Looking up the rest from reference TRBV7-8 and TRBJ2-2 gives the full variable domain: GAGVSQSPRYKVAKRGQDVALRCDPISGHVSLFWYQQALGQGPEFLTYFQNEAQLDKSGLPSDRFFAERPEGSVSTLKIQRTQQEDSAVYLCASTSNGGVGHGELFFGEGSRLTVL.

This clone was recorded a few times. The chain employs TRBV10-3 and TRBJ2-7; D gene unclear. V lost 0 bases, J lost 6 bases, and 9 bases lay in between. The CDR3 has 13 residues. The germline CDR1 and CDR2 sequences are ENHRY and SYGVKD. This chain's CDR3 is CAISESPEVEQYF. CDR3 DNA sequence: TGTGCCATCAGTGAGTCGCCAGAAGTCGAGCAGTACTTC.

This clone occurred a few times. The chain employs TRBV7-8 and TRBJ1-5, with D possibly being TRBD1 (6 bases). The CDR3 consists of 16 residues. Germline lookup yields CDR1 SGHVS and CDR2 FQNEAQ. The ends were cut back, 5 bases at V and 8 bases at J, with 22 bases in the middle. The CDR3 DNA reads TGTGCCAGCAGCCCCCAACGGACAGTCTATAGGGAGCCCCAGCATTTT. Translation: CASSPQRTVYREPQHF.

The chain links TRBV29-1 to TRBJ1-1; D might be TRBD1 (6 bases). The germline V gene has CDR1 SQVTM and CDR2 ANQGSEA. The CDR3 contains 14 residues. Trimming cost V 3 bases and J 1 base, with 12 bases left between them. Here the CDR3 DNA reads TGCAGCGTTGACCAGGGGTGGGGGAACACTGAAGCTTTCTTT. It yields the protein CSVDQGWGNTEAFF.

This clone occurred a few times. The chain uses TRBV18 and TRBJ1-5; 7 nucleotides match TRBD1. Unmatched junction bases numbered 4, after V lost 3 bases and J lost 5 bases. Germline loops: CDR1 KGHSH, CDR2 LQKENI. The CDR3 consists of 14 residues. The CDR3 loop is CASSPRDRDQPQHF. DNA for the CDR3: TGTGCCAGCTCACCGCGGGACAGAGATCAGCCCCAGCATTTT.

V is TRBV5-6 and J is TRBJ2-7; D is uncertain. V was trimmed by 0 bases and J by 3 bases, leaving 4 bases between them. The CDR3 is 12 amino acids. Looked up from germline, CDR1 is SGHDT and CDR2 is YYEEEE. In DNA, the CDR3 is TGTGCCAGCAGCTTGGGGAACTACGAGCAGTACTTC. It codes for CASSLGNYEQYF.

The chain has TRBV11-3 and TRBJ2-7; no firm D call. The CDR3 consists of 12 residues. V lost 3 bases to trimming and J lost 2 bases, with 5 bases between them. Germline CDR1 and CDR2: SGHNT and YENEEA. CDR3 region: CASSFLAYEQYF. The DNA for the CDR3 is TGTGCCAGCAGCTTCCTTGCCTACGAGCAGTACTTC.

The CDR3 DNA reads as TGTGCCAGCAGCTCTAGCGGGGGGGCAGATACGCAGTATTTT. Translating gives CASSSSGGADTQYF. The chain carries TRBV6-4 and TRBJ2-3, with 12 positions matching TRBD2. The CDR3 sequence is 14 residues long. Germline V lookup: CDR1 MRHNA, CDR2 SNTAGT. Germline trimming cut 6 bases from V and 4 bases from J; bases unmatched to any gene: 2.